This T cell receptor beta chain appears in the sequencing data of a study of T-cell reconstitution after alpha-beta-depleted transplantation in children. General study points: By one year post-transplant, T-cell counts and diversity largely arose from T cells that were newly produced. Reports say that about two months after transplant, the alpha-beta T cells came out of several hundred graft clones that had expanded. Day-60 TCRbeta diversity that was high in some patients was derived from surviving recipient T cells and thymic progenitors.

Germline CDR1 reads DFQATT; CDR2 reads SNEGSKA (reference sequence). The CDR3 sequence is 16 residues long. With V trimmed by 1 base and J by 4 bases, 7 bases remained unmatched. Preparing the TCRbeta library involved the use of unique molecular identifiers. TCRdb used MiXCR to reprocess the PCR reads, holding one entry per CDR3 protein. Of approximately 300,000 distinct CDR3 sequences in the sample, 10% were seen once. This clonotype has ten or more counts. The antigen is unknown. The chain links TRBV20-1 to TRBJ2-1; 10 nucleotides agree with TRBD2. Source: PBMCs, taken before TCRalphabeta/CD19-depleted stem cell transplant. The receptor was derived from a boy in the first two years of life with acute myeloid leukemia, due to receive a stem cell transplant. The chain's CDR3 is CSARASGRARYNEQFF. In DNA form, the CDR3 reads TGCAGTGCTAGAGCTAGCGGGAGAGCTCGTTACAATGAGCAGTTCTTC.